This T cell receptor beta chain originates from a study of OX40 agonist ivuxolimab in advanced cancers. Study conclusions and caveats: Expanded clones belonging to CD8+ T cells outnumbered, on average, those of CD4+. Both blood CD4+ and CD8+ T cells showed clonal growth by week 6 at 0.1 to 3.0 mg/kg.

The CDR3 has 13 amino acids. V was clipped by 0 bases and J by 8 bases, with 8 bases between them. The germline V gene encodes CDR1 MNHEY and CDR2 SVGAGI. This clone appeared a single time. No antigen is known for it. The method was immunoSEQ multiplex PCR; TCRdb's version includes in-frame clones alone and lacks a portion of them. The profile shows approximately 46,000 clones, over 70% of them singletons. This receptor was taken from an adult with an advanced solid tumor such as melanoma, head and neck, liver or kidney cancer. This rearrangement joins TRBV6-5 to TRBJ2-1; no firm D call. Sequenced material: CD4+ or CD8+ T cells sorted from blood, taken in a trial of the OX40 agonist ivuxolimab. The CDR3 loop reads CASSYSIPDEQFF. The CDR3 DNA reads TGTGCCAGCAGTTACTCGATTCCCGATGAGCAGTTCTTC.